Given below is one T cell receptor (beta chain) in context. The antigen is unknown. This sample is drawn from a study of PD-L1 blockade in urothelial cancer. Overall study: Males with bladder-origin urothelial cancer constituted about nine tenths of the roughly 30 patients.

Time point described: pretreatment peripheral blood. Overall study findings and caveats: At the 3-week point, tumor-associated blood clones expanded more in durable-benefit patients.

This CDR3 is built from 18 residues. Germline V CDR1 and CDR2: SGHRS, YFSETQ. V was pared by 0 bases and J by 3 bases, with 16 bases between. Produced via immunoSEQ multiplex PCR; TCRdb's table is partial and in-frame only. Here the sample spans some 44,000 clones, 80% being singletons. The material was PBMCs, obtained around atezolizumab (anti-PD-L1) treatment. The clonotype comes from a man in his sixties with urothelial cancer. The chain uses TRBV5-1 and TRBJ2-6, with D maybe TRBD2 (6 bases). CDR3 in DNA: TGCGCCAGCAGCTTGGCCCCAAGCCGGGGGAGTGGGGCCAACGTCCTGACTTTC. Translation: CASSLAPSRGSGANVLTF.